This T cell receptor beta chain appears in the sequencing data of a study of blood T cells in healthy people across ages (dated by TCRdb to the mid-2010s). Regarding the complete study: In model experiments, roughly one uniquely barcoded TCR beta cDNA molecule per two T cells was captured by template switching. Age-related changes in TCR beta repertoire diversity were measured in the study by deep sequencing normalized with unique cDNA molecular identifiers. The donors were divided into four age groups: young (average approximately 15 years), middle-aged (about 39), aged (about 56) and long-lived (roughly 82). To avoid experimental bias, donors of different ages were randomly spread across the sequencing lanes. For two donors (one aged 18 to 30 and one aged 80 or older), the study analyzed two additional independent replicas of 1 million unique cDNA reads from the same blood draw.

Donors were 30 to 45 systemically healthy Caucasian individuals from Russia aged roughly 6 to 90 years. Approximately 10 milliliters of peripheral blood were collected from each donor into EDTA-treated Vacutainer tubes. Ficoll-Paque density-gradient centrifugation was used to isolate PBMCs, with at least 7 million per sample. Total RNA, at least 6 micrograms per sample, was extracted from PBMCs with Trizol reagent. Naive CD45RAhigh/CD27high T cell percentages were measured by flow cytometry on a PBMC aliquot from every donor. For this clonotype: Its antigen target is currently unknown. No much larger clone is present one base from it, and per-base qualities are unavailable.

General study outcomes and caveats: Since profiling was done on bulk unsorted PBMCs, naive and antigen-experienced compartments could not be conclusively compared. A strong correlation was found between observed TCR beta diversity and the percentage of naive T cells measured by flow cytometry. Estimates of total diversity from one million sequenced T cells were regarded as lower bounds and underestimates. As age increased, observed TCR beta diversity per million T cells dropped in a roughly linear way, and a significant reduction was already evident by age roughly 36. The CMV infection status of donors was not known, potentially confounding age-related changes in expanded clonotypes. Compared with the aged group, the long-lived group had more naive CD4+ T cells, fewer expanded clones and increased TCR diversity, suggesting age selection.

Receptor libraries were prepared by 5' RACE. The listed sequencing device is Illumina HiSeq 2500. The second PCR ran for roughly 7 to 11 cycles and used a J-beta primer mix along with a sample-barcoded 5' primer. A unique molecular identifier was introduced onto each TCR beta cDNA molecule by a template-switch 5' adaptor carrying 12 random nucleotides. Each sample yielded at least 2.5 million CDR3-containing paired-end reads. First-strand cDNA synthesis was performed from all RNA using the Mint cDNA synthesis kit, with priming by a TRBC-specific oligonucleotide. Following uracil-DNA glycosylase treatment, all cDNA underwent a first 18-cycle PCR with the universal primers M1SS and BC2_uni_R. The authors' analysis ran thus. For normalization, 1 million high-quality reads, each with a distinct molecular identifier, were randomly selected from each sample. Instead of being binned into consensus sequences, reads that shared molecular identifiers were thrown out. CDR3 identification, clonotype clustering and error correction used MiTCR with a Q25 quality threshold and the strictest error-elimination algorithm. A nonparametric unseen species model with Euler transformation was used to estimate a lower bound on total TCR beta diversity. Through fastp at Q25 and MiXCR, TCRdb rebuilt clones from the public reads, retaining in-frame beta chains. Entries are consolidated by CDR3 protein sequence, retaining the most common genes and DNA. The V and J calls were not made by the authors but by TCRdb's processing. This sample comprises 450,000 to 700,000 distinct CDR3 sequences, approximately 25% of them detected only once. In total, the top ten clones hold around a sixth of the sample.

Input material: blood. The clonotype was recovered from a woman aged 70-85 years in good health.

The DNA sequence is TGTGCCAGCAGCGGGGGCCATGGCTACACCTTC. This translates into CASSGGHGYTF. This receptor chain uses TRBV7-2 and TRBJ1-2, with TRBD1 tentatively as D gene (6 bases match). CDR1 and CDR2 are read off the germline V gene as SGHTA and FQGNSA. CDR3 length: 11 amino acids, cysteine to phenylalanine. This entry keeps only the CDR3 DNA: 33 bases, framed from base 1. A distance of 7 bases separates the germline ends of V and J, which lose 5 bases and 6 bases respectively.